Below are 19 T cell receptor beta chains sequenced from a single sample in a study of blood T cell repertoires in COVID-19. The data were produced by immunoSEQ multiplex PCR, yet TCRdb's version contains in-frame clones alone and is incomplete. The sample holds some 220,000 clones; 85% are singletons and the top ten take less than 6.5%. Sequenced material: peripheral blood. The receptors stem from a man between 50 and 59 years old with COVID-19, enrolled during active disease.

The rearrangement links TRBV29-1 to TRBJ2-2; no clear D. Trimming stripped 0 bases from V and 6 bases from J, with 14 bases between. Germline V gene sequence: CDR1 SQVTM, CDR2 ANQGSEA. This CDR3 spans 15 amino acids. CDR3 in amino acids: CSVEDDLAFPGELFF. CDR3 DNA: TGCAGCGTTGAAGATGATCTGGCATTTCCCGGGGAGCTGTTTTTT.

The chain is built from TRBV5-1 and TRBJ1-2; 9 nucleotides match TRBD1. V gave up 0 bases and J gave up 10 bases; unmatched junction bases: 10. Germline V gene data show CDR1 as SGHRS and CDR2 as YFSETQ. The CDR3 spans 15 residues. CDR3 sequence: CASSLAMGGQGVYTF. Here the CDR3 DNA reads TGCGCCAGCAGCTTGGCGATGGGGGGACAGGGAGTCTACACCTTC.

The chain links TRBV6-5 to TRBJ1-1; D is unresolved. There are 14 residues in the CDR3. CDR1 is MNHEY and CDR2 is SVGAGI in the germline V gene. Trimming left V 6 bases short and J 0 bases short, with 11 bases between. The CDR3 reads CASSAGLMNTEAFF. In DNA form, the CDR3 reads TGTGCCAGCAGCGCCGGACTTATGAACACTGAAGCTTTCTTT.

The chain employs TRBV7-9 and TRBJ2-1; weak D call: TRBD2 (5 bases). The CDR3 totals 15 residues. CDR1 is SEHNR and CDR2 is FQNEAQ in the germline V gene (reference sequence). The V gene lost 5 bases and the J gene lost 0 bases, with 11 bases spanning the gap. The CDR3 bases are TGTGCCAGCAGCCATAGCGAGAGCTCCTACAATGAGCAGTTCTTC. Translated: CASSHSESSYNEQFF. Complete variable domain (other parts from reference TRBV7-9 and TRBJ2-1): DTGVSQNPRHKITKRGQNVTFRCDPISEHNRLYWYRQTLGQGPEFLTYFQNEAQLEKSRLLSDRFSAERPKGSFSTLEIQRTEQGDSAMYLCASSHSESSYNEQFFGPGTRLTVL.

This sequence joins TRBV6-5 and TRBJ2-3; 8 bases line up with TRBD2. Trimming removed 6 bases from V and 6 bases from J; junction bases left unmatched: 11. Germline V lookup: CDR1 MNHEY, CDR2 SVGAGI. The CDR3 has 15 residues. CDR3 region: CASSQSGGLGDTQYF. The CDR3 region has the DNA TGTGCCAGCAGCCAGAGCGGGGGACTAGGGGATACGCAGTATTTT.

CDR3 coding DNA: TGTGCCTGGACCTACTACGGGGGTGAGCAGTTCTTC. This encodes CAWTYYGGEQFF. V usage is TRBV30 and J usage is TRBJ2-1; TRBD2 might be the D (6 bases). This CDR3 comprises 12 residues. V lost 4 bases, J lost 9 bases, and 13 bases lay in between. Germline values: CDR1 GTSNPN, CDR2 SVGIG (reference sequence).

This clone was recorded once. The chain links TRBV4-1 to TRBJ1-4, with D uncertain. Germline V gene lookup returns CDR1 MGHRA and CDR2 YSYEKL. CDR3 length: 17 residues. Trimming left V 1 base short and J 6 bases short, with 18 bases between. This CDR3 reads CASSQGASATSYEKLFF. CDR3 DNA: TGCGCCAGCAGCCAAGGAGCGTCGGCGACTAGTTATGAAAAACTGTTTTTT.

The chain combines TRBV2 with TRBJ1-1; D possibly corresponds to TRBD1 (6 bases). V was pared by 6 bases and J by 6 bases, with 8 bases between. The CDR3 loop spans 11 amino acids. Germline V lookup: CDR1 SNHLY, CDR2 FYNNEI. The CDR3 here is CASRGQPEAFF. The CDR3 DNA reads as TGTGCCAGCAGAGGACAGCCTGAAGCTTTCTTT.

This chain joins TRBV9 and TRBJ1-1, with D unresolved. Trimming took 0 bases from V and 4 from J, leaving 13 bases between them. CDR1 SGDLS and CDR2 YYNGEE come from the germline V gene. The CDR3 is made up of 15 amino acids. CDR3 nucleotide sequence: TGTGCCAGCAGCGTAGCGGGTACCTCTTCCACTGAAGCTTTCTTT. Amino acid sequence: CASSVAGTSSTEAFF.

The chain uses TRBV19 and TRBJ1-5; D may be TRBD1 (6 bases). V lost 6 bases, J lost 2 bases, and 20 bases lay in between. This CDR3 region has 17 residues. Germline values: CDR1 LNHDA, CDR2 SQIVND (reference sequence). The CDR3 nucleotides read TGTGCCAGTAGCGACCCCGGGGGGCGCGGTGGCAATCAGCCCCAGCATTTT. Protein product: CASSDPGGRGGNQPQHF.

The chain combines TRBV4-1 with TRBJ1-2; 8 bases map to TRBD1. This CDR3 region has 14 residues. V dropped 4 bases and J dropped 4; count of bases not matched to a gene: 5. Germline V CDR1 and CDR2: MGHRA, YSYEKL. CDR3 in DNA: TGCGCCAGCAGCCGATCAACAGGGGGCTATGGCTACACCTTC. It specifies CASSRSTGGYGYTF.

The CDR3 reads CASSEDGRYDEQYF. The CDR3, as DNA: TGTGCCAGCAGTGAAGATGGCAGGTATGACGAGCAGTACTTC. V is TRBV2 and J is TRBJ2-7; D is ambiguous. CDR1 is SNHLY and CDR2 is FYNNEI in the germline V gene. The V and J ends lost 1 base and 5 bases respectively, with 12 bases between them. The CDR3 spans 14 residues.

The chain carries TRBV9 and TRBJ2-1; 9 bases align to TRBD1. Germline CDR1 SGDLS, CDR2 YYNGEE. The CDR3 has 16 amino acids. V was clipped by 3 bases and J by 6 bases; unmatched bases: 10. The CDR3 DNA is TGTGCCAGCAGCGCGTCGGGACAGGGATTGGGCAATGAGCAGTTCTTC. Its protein is CASSASGQGLGNEQFF.

This chain connects TRBV6-2 or TRBV6-3 to TRBJ1-5; D possibly corresponds to TRBD1 (6 bases). Germline assignment: CDR1 MNHEY and CDR2 SVGEGT. The length of the CDR3 is 13 residues. V was pared by 4 bases and J by 6 bases, with 10 bases between. The DNA for the CDR3 is TGTGCCAGCAGTTTAACAGGGAGTCAGCCCCAGCATTTT. It yields the protein CASSLTGSQPQHF.

This clone is a singleton in its sample. The chain uses TRBV19 and TRBJ2-3, with 7 bases that match TRBD2. The CDR3 has 16 amino acids. V was clipped by 4 bases and J by 0 bases; unmatched bases: 7. In germline, CDR1 is LNHDA, CDR2 SQIVND (reference sequence). The CDR3 is CASSTRSSGSTDTQYF. In DNA form, the CDR3 reads TGTGCCAGTAGTACCAGGTCTAGCGGAAGCACAGATACGCAGTATTTT.

This chain connects TRBV6-5 to TRBJ1-6; TRBD1 matches 9 bases. The CDR3 loop spans 14 amino acids. Trimming removed 10 bases from V and 9 bases from J; junction bases left unmatched: 10. Germline CDR1 reads MNHEY; CDR2 reads SVGAGI. CDR3 sequence reads: CATGPGQGSSPLHF. In nucleotides, the CDR3 is TGTGCCACCGGCCCGGGACAGGGATCTTCACCCCTCCACTTT.

The chain employs TRBV3-1 (or the pseudogene TRBV3-2) and TRBJ1-1, with unresolved D. The CDR3 totals 14 residues. In germline, CDR1 is LGHDT, CDR2 YNNKEL (reference sequence). The ends were cut back, 5 bases at V and 4 bases at J, with 14 bases in the middle. CDR3 sequence reads: CASSYGVSITEAFF. CDR3 in DNA: TGTGCCAGCAGCTACGGGGTCTCGATCACTGAAGCTTTCTTT.

V and J are TRBV6-1 and TRBJ1-1; perhaps TRBD1 as D (6 bases). V dropped 3 bases and J dropped 5 bases, with 16 bases sitting between them. Germline lookup yields CDR1 MNHNS and CDR2 SASEGT. This CDR3 region has 15 residues. The CDR3 DNA sequence: TGTGCCAGCAGTGACCCGACAGGCCAGGGGACTGAAGCTTTCTTT. Protein sequence: CASSDPTGQGTEAFF.

J is TRBJ1-1 and V is TRBV5-1; D is possibly TRBD1 (6 bases). V dropped 4 bases and J dropped 1 base, with 8 bases sitting between them. In germline, CDR1 is SGHRS, CDR2 YFSETQ. The CDR3 length is 13 residues. The CDR3 reads CASSPGQNTEAFF. The CDR3 DNA reads as TGCGCCAGCAGCCCGGGACAGAACACTGAAGCTTTCTTT.